The rows below give T cell receptor beta chains drawn from one sample of a study of shared clonotypes between healthy human individuals. The method was immunoSEQ multiplex PCR; TCRdb's version includes in-frame clones alone and lacks a portion of them. Here the sample spans about 2,500,000 clones, approximately 92% being singletons. Specimen: naive CD4+ T cells sorted from blood. Every receptor here comes from a man aged 18 to 35 in good health. Each CDR3 is given without its conserved first and last residue. Part of the rows lack a size; the others show once, few, many or a class for expanded clones.

J: TRBJ2-1
V: TRBV7-3
size: -
CDR3: ASSFRRGPLNEQF

J: TRBJ1-2
V: TRBV6-5
size: -
CDR3: ASRDRGPGDYGYT

J: TRBJ2-3
V: TRBV6-4
size: -
CDR3: ASSDSSTGKDTQY

J: TRBJ2-7
V: TRBV6-4
size: -
CDR3: ASRREGAPYEQY

J: TRBJ1-1
V: TRBV6-5
size: -
CDR3: ASNRGGNTEAF

J: TRBJ2-6
V: TRBV10-1
size: -
CDR3: ASHHPFSGANVLT

J: TRBJ2-7
V: TRBV4-3
size: -
CDR3: ASSQDLASGSYEQY

J: TRBJ2-2
V: TRBV19
size: -
CDR3: ASSAVTAGELF

J: TRBJ1-1
V: TRBV9
size: few
CDR3: ASSVGRATNTEAF

J: TRBJ1-5
V: TRBV6-1
size: -
CDR3: ASSVNGNQPQH

J: TRBJ1-5
V: TRBV2
size: -
CDR3: ASRIGGTHLGQPQH

J: TRBJ1-1
V: TRBV9
size: -
CDR3: ASSVGGRTEAF

J: TRBJ1-2
V: TRBV19
size: -
CDR3: ASSIEGSGDGGYT

J: TRBJ2-4
V: TRBV9
size: -
CDR3: ASSGRTGIAKNIQY

J: TRBJ1-5
V: TRBV6-6
size: -
CDR3: ASSLRQGTTQPQH

J: TRBJ2-2
V: TRBV5-1
size: -
CDR3: ASSIQGNTGELF

J: TRBJ2-7
V: TRBV15
size: -
CDR3: ATSRDRDWGNYEQY

J: TRBJ1-2
V: TRBV7-6
size: -
CDR3: ASGMRQGEGYT

J: TRBJ2-5
V: TRBV4-1
size: -
CDR3: ASSQDGVQETQY

J: TRBJ1-3
V: TRBV15
size: -
CDR3: ATMEGASKNTIY

J: TRBJ2-7
V: TRBV27
size: -
CDR3: ASSPFLGRGDEQY

J: TRBJ2-7
V: TRBV6-1
size: -
CDR3: ASSPSGTAYEQY

J: TRBJ2-1
V: TRBV5-1
size: once
CDR3: ASSPGGLSYNEQF

J: TRBJ2-3
V: TRBV5-1
size: -
CDR3: ASSSGGPTDTQY

J: TRBJ1-4
V: TRBV5-1
size: -
CDR3: ASSDSGTGVEKLF

J: TRBJ1-4
V: TRBV6-1
size: -
CDR3: ASGGVAGEKLF

J: TRBJ1-1
V: TRBV7-3
size: -
CDR3: ASSFSGTGDTEAF

J: TRBJ2-5
V: TRBV7-2
size: -
CDR3: ASSFLAGVIETQY

J: TRBJ2-7
V: TRBV5-1
size: once
CDR3: ASSSGAGDGSYEQY

J: TRBJ1-1
V: TRBV7-9
size: -
CDR3: ASRGGQNTEAF

J: TRBJ2-1
V: TRBV4-1
size: -
CDR3: ASSQDPPGLAYNEQF

J: TRBJ2-7
V: TRBV4-1
size: -
CDR3: ASSQDLAGGLREQY

J: TRBJ1-1
V: TRBV6-6
size: once
CDR3: ATERSWGATEAF

J: TRBJ2-1
V: TRBV19
size: -
CDR3: ASSISTSGDYNEQF

J: TRBJ2-1
V: TRBV19
size: -
CDR3: ATVDGGSKDEQF

J: TRBJ2-3
V: TRBV5-4
size: -
CDR3: ASSSSGRTGGPDTQY